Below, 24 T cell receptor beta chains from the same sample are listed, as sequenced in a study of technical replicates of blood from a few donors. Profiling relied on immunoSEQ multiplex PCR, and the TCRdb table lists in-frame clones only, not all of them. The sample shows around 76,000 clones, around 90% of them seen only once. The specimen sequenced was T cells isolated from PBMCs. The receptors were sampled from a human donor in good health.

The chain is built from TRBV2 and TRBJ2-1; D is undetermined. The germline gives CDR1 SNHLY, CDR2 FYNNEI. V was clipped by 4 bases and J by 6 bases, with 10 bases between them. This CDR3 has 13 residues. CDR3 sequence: CASSGHNSNEQFF. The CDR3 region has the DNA TGTGCCAGCAGTGGACATAACAGCAATGAGCAGTTCTTC. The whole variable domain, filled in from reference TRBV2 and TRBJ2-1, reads EPEVTQTPSHQVTQMGQEVILRCVPISNHLYFYWYRQILGQKVEFLVSFYNNEISEKSEIFDDQFSVERPDGSNFTLKIRSTKLEDSAMYFCASSGHNSNEQFFGPGTRLTVL.

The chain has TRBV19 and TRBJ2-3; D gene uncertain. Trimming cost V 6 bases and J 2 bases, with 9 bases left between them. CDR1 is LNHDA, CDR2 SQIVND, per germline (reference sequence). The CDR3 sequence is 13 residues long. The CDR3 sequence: CASSPTHTDTQYF. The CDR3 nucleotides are TGTGCCAGTAGCCCGACTCACACAGATACGCAGTATTTT.

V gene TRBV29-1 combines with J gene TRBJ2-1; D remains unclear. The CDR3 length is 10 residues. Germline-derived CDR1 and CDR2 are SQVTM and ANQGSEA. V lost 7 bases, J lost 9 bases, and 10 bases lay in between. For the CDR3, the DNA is TGCAGCGGAAAAAACGGTGAGCAGTTCTTC. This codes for CSGKNGEQFF.

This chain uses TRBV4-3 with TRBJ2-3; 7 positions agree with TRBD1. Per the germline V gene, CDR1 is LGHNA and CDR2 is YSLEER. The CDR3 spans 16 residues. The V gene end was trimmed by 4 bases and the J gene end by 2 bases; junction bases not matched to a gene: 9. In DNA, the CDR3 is TGCGCCAGCAGCCGAGATATTGGACAGGTCACAGATACGCAGTATTTT. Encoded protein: CASSRDIGQVTDTQYF.

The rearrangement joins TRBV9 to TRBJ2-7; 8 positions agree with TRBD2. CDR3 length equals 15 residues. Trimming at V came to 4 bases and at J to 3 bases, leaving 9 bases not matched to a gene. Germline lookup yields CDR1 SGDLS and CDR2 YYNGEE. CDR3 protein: CASSSSGHTNYEQYF. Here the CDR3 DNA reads TGTGCCAGCAGCTCTAGCGGGCACACGAACTACGAGCAGTACTTC.

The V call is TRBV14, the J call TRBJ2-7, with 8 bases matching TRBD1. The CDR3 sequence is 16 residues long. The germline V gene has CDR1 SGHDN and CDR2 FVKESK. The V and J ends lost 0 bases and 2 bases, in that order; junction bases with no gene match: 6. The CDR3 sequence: CASSQDSQGATYEQYF. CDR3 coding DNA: TGTGCCAGCAGCCAAGATAGCCAGGGGGCCACCTACGAGCAGTACTTC.

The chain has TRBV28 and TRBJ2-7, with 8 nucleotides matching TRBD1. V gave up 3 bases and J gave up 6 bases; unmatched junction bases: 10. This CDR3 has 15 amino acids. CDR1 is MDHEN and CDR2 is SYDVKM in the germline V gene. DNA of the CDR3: TGTGCCAGCAGTTTCAGAGGACAGGGAGTATTCGAGCAGTACTTC. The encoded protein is CASSFRGQGVFEQYF. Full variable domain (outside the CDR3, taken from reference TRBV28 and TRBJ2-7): DVKVTQSSRYLVKRTGEKVFLECVQDMDHENMFWYRQDPGLGLRLIYFSYDVKMKEKGDIPEGYSVSREKKERFSLILESASTNQTSMYLCASSFRGQGVFEQYFGPGTRLTVT.

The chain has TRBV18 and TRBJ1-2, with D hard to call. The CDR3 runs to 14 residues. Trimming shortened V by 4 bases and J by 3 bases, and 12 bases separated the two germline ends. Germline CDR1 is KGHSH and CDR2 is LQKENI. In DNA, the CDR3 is TGTGCCAGCTCACACGATAGCCGAGACTATGGCTACACCTTC. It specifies CASSHDSRDYGYTF. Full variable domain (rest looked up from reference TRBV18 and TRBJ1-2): NAGVMQNPRHLVRRRGQEARLRCSPMKGHSHVYWYRQLPEEGLKFMVYLQKENIIDESGMPKERFSAEFPKEGPSILRIQQVVRGDSAAYFCASSHDSRDYGYTFGSGTRLTVV.

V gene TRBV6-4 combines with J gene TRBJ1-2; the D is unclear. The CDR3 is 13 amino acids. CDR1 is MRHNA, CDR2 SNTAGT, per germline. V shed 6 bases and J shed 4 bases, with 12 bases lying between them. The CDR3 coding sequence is TGTGCCAGCAGCGCTACAGAGGGCTATGGCTACACCTTC. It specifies CASSATEGYGYTF.

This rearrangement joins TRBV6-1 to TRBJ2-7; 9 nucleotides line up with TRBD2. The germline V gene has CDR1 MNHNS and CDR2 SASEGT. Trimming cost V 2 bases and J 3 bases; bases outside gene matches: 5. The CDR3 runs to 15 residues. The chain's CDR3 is CASSERLAGNYEQYF. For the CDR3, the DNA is TGTGCCAGCAGTGAACGGCTAGCGGGGAACTACGAGCAGTACTTC.

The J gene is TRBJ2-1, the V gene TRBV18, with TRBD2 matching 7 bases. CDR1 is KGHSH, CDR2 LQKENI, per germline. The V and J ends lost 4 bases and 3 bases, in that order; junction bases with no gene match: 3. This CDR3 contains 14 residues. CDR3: CASSRERDYNEQFF. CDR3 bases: TGTGCCAGCTCACGAGAGCGGGACTACAATGAGCAGTTCTTC.

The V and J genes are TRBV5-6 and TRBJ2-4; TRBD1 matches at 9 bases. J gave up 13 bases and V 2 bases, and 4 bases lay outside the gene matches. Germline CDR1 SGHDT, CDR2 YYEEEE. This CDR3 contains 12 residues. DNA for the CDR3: TGTGCCAGCAGCTTTGGGACAGGGCCGCAGTACTTC. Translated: CASSFGTGPQYF.

CDR3 in amino acids: CASSDTASGPYNEQFF. The CDR3 DNA is TGTGCCAGCAGTGATACGGCTAGCGGGCCGTACAATGAGCAGTTCTTC. V and J are TRBV25-1 and TRBJ2-1; 8 bases fit TRBD2. This CDR3 comprises 16 residues. V trimming: 3 bases; J trimming: 4 bases; junction bases outside the gene matches: 8. From germline, CDR1 is MGHDK and CDR2 SYGVNS.

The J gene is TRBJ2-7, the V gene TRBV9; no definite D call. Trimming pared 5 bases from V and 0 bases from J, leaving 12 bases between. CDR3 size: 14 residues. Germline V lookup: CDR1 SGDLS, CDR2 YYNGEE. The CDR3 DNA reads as TGTGCCAGCAGTCCTTCTATAATCTCCTACGAGCAGTACTTC. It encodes CASSPSIISYEQYF.

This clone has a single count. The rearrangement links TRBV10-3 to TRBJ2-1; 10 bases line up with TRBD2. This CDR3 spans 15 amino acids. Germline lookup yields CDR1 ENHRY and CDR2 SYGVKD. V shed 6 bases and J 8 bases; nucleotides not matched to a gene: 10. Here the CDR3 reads CAISLGQREGHEQFF. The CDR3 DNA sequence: TGTGCCATCAGCCTTGGTCAGCGGGAGGGCCATGAGCAGTTCTTC.

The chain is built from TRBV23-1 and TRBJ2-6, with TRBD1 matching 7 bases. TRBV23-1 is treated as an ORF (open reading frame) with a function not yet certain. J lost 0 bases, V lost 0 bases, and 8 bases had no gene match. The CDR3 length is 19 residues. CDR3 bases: TGCGCCAGCAGTCAATCCGAGACAGGGCTAACCTCTGGGGCCAACGTCCTGACTTTC. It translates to CASSQSETGLTSGANVLTF.

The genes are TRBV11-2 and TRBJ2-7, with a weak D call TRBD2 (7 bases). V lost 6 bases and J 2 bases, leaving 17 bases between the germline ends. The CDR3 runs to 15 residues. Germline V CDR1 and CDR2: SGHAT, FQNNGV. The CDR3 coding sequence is TGTGCCAGCAGTCCGTCCGTAGGGGGGGCCTACGAGCAGTACTTC. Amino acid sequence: CASSPSVGGAYEQYF.

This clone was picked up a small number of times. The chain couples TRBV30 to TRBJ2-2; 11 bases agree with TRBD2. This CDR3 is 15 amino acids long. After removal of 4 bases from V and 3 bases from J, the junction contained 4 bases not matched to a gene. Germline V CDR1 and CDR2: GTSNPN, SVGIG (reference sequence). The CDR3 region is CAWTRLAGYTGELFF. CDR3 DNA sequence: TGTGCCTGGACTAGACTAGCGGGGTACACCGGGGAGCTGTTTTTT.

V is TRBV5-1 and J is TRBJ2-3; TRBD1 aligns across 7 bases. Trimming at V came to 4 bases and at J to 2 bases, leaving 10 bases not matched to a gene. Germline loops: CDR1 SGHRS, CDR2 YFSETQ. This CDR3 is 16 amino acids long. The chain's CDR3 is CASSPHRGPSTDTQYF. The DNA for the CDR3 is TGCGCCAGCAGCCCTCACAGGGGACCCTCCACAGATACGCAGTATTTT.

CDR3 residues: CASSDFDRGSEQYF. For the CDR3, the DNA is TGTGCCAGCAGTGATTTTGACAGGGGCTCCGAGCAGTACTTC. The chain is built from TRBV25-1 and TRBJ2-7, with 8 bases fitting TRBD1. Per the germline V gene, CDR1 is MGHDK and CDR2 is SYGVNS. V was clipped by 3 bases and J by 6 bases; unmatched bases: 7. The CDR3 consists of 14 residues.

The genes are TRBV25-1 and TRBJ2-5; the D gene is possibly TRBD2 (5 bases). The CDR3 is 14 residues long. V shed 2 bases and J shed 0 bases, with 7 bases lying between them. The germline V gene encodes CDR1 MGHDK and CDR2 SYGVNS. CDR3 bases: TGTGCCAGCAGTGAACCGAGGGACCAAGAGACCCAGTACTTC. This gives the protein CASSEPRDQETQYF.

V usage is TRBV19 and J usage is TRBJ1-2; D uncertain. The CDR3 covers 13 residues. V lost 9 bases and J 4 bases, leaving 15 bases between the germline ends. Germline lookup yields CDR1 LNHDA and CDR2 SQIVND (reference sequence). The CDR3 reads CASGLPAFYGYTF. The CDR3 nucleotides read TGTGCCAGCGGACTTCCCGCCTTCTATGGCTACACCTTC.

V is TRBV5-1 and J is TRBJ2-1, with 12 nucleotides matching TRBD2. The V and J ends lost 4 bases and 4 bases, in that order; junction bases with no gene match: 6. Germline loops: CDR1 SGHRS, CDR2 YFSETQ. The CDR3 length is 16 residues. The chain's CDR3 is CASSRRTSGVYNEQFF. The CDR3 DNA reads TGCGCCAGCAGCCGCCGGACTAGCGGGGTTTACAATGAGCAGTTCTTC.

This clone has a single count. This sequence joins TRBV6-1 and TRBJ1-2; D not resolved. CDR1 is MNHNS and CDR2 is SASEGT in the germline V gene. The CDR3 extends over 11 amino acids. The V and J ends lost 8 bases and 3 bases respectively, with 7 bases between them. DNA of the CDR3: TGTGCCAGCGGGGAGGACTATGGCTACACCTTC. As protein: CASGEDYGYTF.